A selection of T cell receptor beta chains follows, all from one sample in a study of T cell repertoires in cytomegalovirus infection. No cognate antigen is known for these TCRs. From the reads, TCRdb called clonotypes with MiXCR, one entry per CDR3 protein. The sample has approximately 990,000 distinct CDR3 sequences, around 29% seen once. The sequencing used cultured CD8+ T cells from PBMCs, collected from culture after CMV antigen stimulation. The source is a human donor in good health (CMV status not recorded). Some clones in this sample may be carry-over from other donors' samples. CDR3s include the opening cysteine and the closing phenylalanine or tryptophan. D genes are given only for firm matches. Some rows have no size entry. The others give once, few or many, or a class for an expanded clone.

j_call v_call clone_size d_call cdr3_nt cdr3_aa
TRBJ1-2 TRBV4-1 few . TGCGCCAGCAGCCAACCGGAAGGTCTTTGGGGCTACACCTTC CASSQPEGLWGYTF
TRBJ1-1 TRBV12-3/TRBV12-4 many . TGTGCCAGCGGGGGCAGGGCCCCCATGAACACTGAAGCTTTCTTT CASGGRAPMNTEAFF
TRBJ1-5 TRBV6-2/TRBV6-3 . TRBD1 TGTGCCAGCAGTGCCGACAGGGAAGGTGCTCAGCCCCAGCATTTT CASSADREGAQPQHF
TRBJ1-2 TRBV6-2/TRBV6-3 . TRBD1 TGTGCCAGCAGTGACTGGGACAGTGGCTATGACTACACCTTC CASSDWDSGYDYTF
TRBJ2-1 TRBV2 . . TGTGCCAGCGCCCTAAGTTCCTACAATGAGCAGTTCTTC CASALSSYNEQFF
TRBJ1-5 TRBV6-1 . TRBD1 TGTGCCAGCAGCCCTAGGCCCGGACAGGGCTTTGTCCAGCCCCAGCATTTT CASSPRPGQGFVQPQHF
TRBJ2-1 TRBV11-2 . . TGTGCCAGCAGCTTCGATCGGGGGCCCGGCAATGAGCAGTTCTTC CASSFDRGPGNEQFF
TRBJ1-2 TRBV27 . TRBD1 TGTGCCAGCAGTATCTCTAGCTCCGGGACAGGGGAAAATGGCTACACCTTC CASSISSSGTGENGYTF
TRBJ1-5 TRBV4-1 few TRBD1 TGCGCCAGCAGCCTTATCGGGACAGGGGTCAATCAGCCCCAGCATTTT CASSLIGTGVNQPQHF
TRBJ1-1 TRBV7-6 . . TGTGCCAGCAGCTCTTACGCTGAAGCTTTCTTT CASSSYAEAFF
TRBJ2-5 TRBV7-9 many . TGTGCCAGTAGTCCGCAAGGGGGGGAGACCCAGTACTTC CASSPQGGETQYF
TRBJ1-5 TRBV7-9 . . TGTGCCAGCACTGGGAGCAATCAGCCCCAGCATTTT CASTGSNQPQHF
TRBJ2-2 TRBV6-2/TRBV6-3 . . TGTGCCAGCAGTAAGATTGTCGGGGAGCTGTTTTTT CASSKIVGELFF
TRBJ2-2 TRBV7-6 many . TGTGCCAGCAGCCTGTTAGGGGGAACCGGGGAGCTGTTTTTT CASSLLGGTGELFF
TRBJ2-7 TRBV7-9 . . TGTGCCAGCAGCCCGGGACTCCGGCCTTACGAGCAGTACTTC CASSPGLRPYEQYF
TRBJ1-6 TRBV5-6 . . TGTGCCAGCACTGGCATGCGGAGTTCACCCCTCCACTTT CASTGMRSSPLHF
TRBJ2-1 TRBV15 few TRBD1 TGTGCCACCAGCAGACATCAGGGGGTTCCCGACAATGAGCAGTTCTTC CATSRHQGVPDNEQFF
TRBJ1-5 TRBV12-3/TRBV12-4 . . TGTGCCAGCAGTTTTCGGGCAGGGCCCCAGCCCCAGCATTTT CASSFRAGPQPQHF
TRBJ1-1 TRBV6-2/TRBV6-3 . TRBD1 TGTGCCAGCAGTGACGATCCGGGACAGGGTTACACTGAAGCTTTCTTT CASSDDPGQGYTEAFF
TRBJ1-1 TRBV19 . . TGTGCCAGTAGTATTTTGGGGCTGGGGAACACTGAAGCTTTCTTT CASSILGLGNTEAFF
TRBJ2-5 TRBV29-1 . TRBD2 TGCAGCGTTCCGATGGTAGCGGGGGAGGCAGAGACCCAGTACTTC CSVPMVAGEAETQYF
TRBJ2-7 TRBV7-6 . TRBD2 TGTGCCAACAGCCCCCCGACGGGGGGGCCCTACGAGCAGTACTTC CANSPPTGGPYEQYF
TRBJ2-5 TRBV7-8 . . TGTGCCAGCAGCGGAACAGGGGGGGTATCCCAAGAGACCCAGTACTTC CASSGTGGVSQETQYF
TRBJ2-7 TRBV5-5 . . TGTGCCAGCAGCTTCGGCATGAGCTCCTACGAGCAGTACTTC CASSFGMSSYEQYF
TRBJ2-2 TRBV2 . . TGTGCCAGCACCGGAGGGCACCCGAACACCGGGGAGCTGTTTTTT CASTGGHPNTGELFF
TRBJ2-1 TRBV24-1 . . TGTGCCACCAGTGACTCTATACAGGGTTCCTACAATGAGCAGTTCTTC CATSDSIQGSYNEQFF
TRBJ1-2 TRBV12-3/TRBV12-4 few . TGTGCCAGCAGCAATACTAACTATGGCTACACCTTC CASSNTNYGYTF
TRBJ2-1 TRBV7-6 many TRBD2 TGTGCCAGCAGCTTCCCTGCGGATGGGGAGGGGAATGAGCAGTTCTTC CASSFPADGEGNEQFF
TRBJ1-2 TRBV10-3 . . TGTGCCATCAGGACCCCCCTGGGGGAGGGGCGCACCTTC CAIRTPLGEGRTF
TRBJ2-1 TRBV19 . TRBD2 TGTGCCAGTAGTGCGGGGGACCCCTCCTACAATGAGCAGTTCTTC CASSAGDPSYNEQFF
TRBJ1-2 TRBV7-2 many . TGTGCCAGCAGCTTAGGATTAGGGTTCGAGGTCGCTAACTATGGCTACACCTTC CASSLGLGFEVANYGYTF
TRBJ2-2 TRBV6-1 . . TGTGCCAGCAGTTTCCGGGTCAGGGGCCACGGGGAGCTGTTTTTT CASSFRVRGHGELFF
TRBJ1-3 TRBV25-1 . . TGTGCCAGCAGTGAACTTGCGTTTGTCTCTGGAAACACCATATATTTT CASSELAFVSGNTIYF
TRBJ2-3 TRBV7-6 many TRBD2 TGTGCCAGCAGCTTCCCCCAGCGGGGGGGCACAGATACGCAGTATTTT CASSFPQRGGTDTQYF
TRBJ1-2 TRBV7-9 . TRBD1 TGTGCCAGCAGCTTAGGGACAGGGGCTGTGGATGGCTACACCTTC CASSLGTGAVDGYTF
TRBJ2-2 TRBV7-9 many . TGTGCCAGCAGCTTAAACCGGGACTCTTACACCGGGGAGCTGTTTTTT CASSLNRDSYTGELFF
TRBJ1-1 TRBV18 . . TGTGCCAGCTCACCAACCTATGGGAACACTGAAGCTTTCTTT CASSPTYGNTEAFF
TRBJ1-1 TRBV20-1 . . TGCAGTGCTAGAGGAATCAGTCCGCGTGAAGCTTTCTTT CSARGISPREAFF
TRBJ1-2 TRBV6-1 . . TGTGCCAGCAGTTCGACAGATTTCTATGGCTACACCTTC CASSSTDFYGYTF
TRBJ1-2 TRBV27 few . TGTGCCAGCAGTTTATGGGGGCAGGATGATGGCTACACCTTC CASSLWGQDDGYTF
TRBJ1-5 TRBV12-3/TRBV12-4 . . TGTGCCAGCAGTTTAGCGTCCCAGGGGAATCAGCCCCAGCATTTT CASSLASQGNQPQHF
TRBJ2-5 TRBV27 . . TGTGCCAGCAGTTTGGGGTTTTTTGAGACCCAGTACTTC CASSLGFFETQYF
TRBJ2-4 TRBV3-1 . TRBD2 TGTGCCAGCAGCCCGACTAGCGGGGGAACCAAAAACATTCAGTACTTC CASSPTSGGTKNIQYF
TRBJ1-5 TRBV12-5 . . TGTGCTAGTGGTTTGCCTGGAGAGCCCCAGCATTTT CASGLPGEPQHF
TRBJ2-5 TRBV12-3/TRBV12-4 few TRBD1 TGTGCCAGCAGTTTTGGGGGACAGGGGGGGACCCAGTACTTC CASSFGGQGGTQYF
TRBJ2-3 TRBV10-2 . . TGCGCCAGCGCGACAGGCGGTACGCAGTATTTT CASATGGTQYF